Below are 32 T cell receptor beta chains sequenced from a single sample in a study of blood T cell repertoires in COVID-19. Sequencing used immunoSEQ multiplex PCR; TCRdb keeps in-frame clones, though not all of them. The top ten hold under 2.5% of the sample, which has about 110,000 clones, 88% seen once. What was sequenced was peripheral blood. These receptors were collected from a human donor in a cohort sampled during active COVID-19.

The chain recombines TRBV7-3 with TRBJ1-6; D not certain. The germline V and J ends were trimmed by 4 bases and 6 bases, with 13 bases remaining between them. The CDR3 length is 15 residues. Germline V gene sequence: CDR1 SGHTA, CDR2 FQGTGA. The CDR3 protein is CASSWEGNFNSPLHF. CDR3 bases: TGTGCCAGCAGCTGGGAGGGCAACTTTAATTCACCCCTCCACTTT.

CDR3 sequence reads: CASSFIQWNTEAFF. The DNA of the CDR3 is TGTGCCAGCAGTTTTATACAGTGGAACACTGAAGCTTTCTTT. The chain joins TRBV27 to TRBJ1-1; no clear D gene. This CDR3 has 14 residues. The V end lost 3 bases, the J end lost 1 base, and 9 bases lay between the germline ends. CDR1 MNHEY and CDR2 SMNVEV come from the germline V gene (reference sequence).

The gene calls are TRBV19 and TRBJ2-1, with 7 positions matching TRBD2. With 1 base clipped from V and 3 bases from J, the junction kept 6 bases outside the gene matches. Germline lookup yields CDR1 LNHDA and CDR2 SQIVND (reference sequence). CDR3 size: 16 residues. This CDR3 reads CASSIVSSGIYNEQFF. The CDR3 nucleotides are TGTGCCAGTAGTATAGTCTCTAGCGGCATCTACAATGAGCAGTTCTTC.

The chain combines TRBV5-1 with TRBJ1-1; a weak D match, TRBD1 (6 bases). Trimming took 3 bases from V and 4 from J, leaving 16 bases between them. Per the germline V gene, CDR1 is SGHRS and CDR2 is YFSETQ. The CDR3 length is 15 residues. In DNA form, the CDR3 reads TGCGCCAGCAGCTCCAACAGGGTTGGTGGCACTGAAGCTTTCTTT. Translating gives CASSSNRVGGTEAFF.

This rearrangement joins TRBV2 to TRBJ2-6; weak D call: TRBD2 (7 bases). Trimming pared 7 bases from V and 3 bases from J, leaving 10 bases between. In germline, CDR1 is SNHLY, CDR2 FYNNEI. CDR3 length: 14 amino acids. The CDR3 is CASNREGGANVLTF. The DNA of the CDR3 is TGTGCCAGCAACAGGGAGGGTGGGGCCAACGTCCTGACTTTC.

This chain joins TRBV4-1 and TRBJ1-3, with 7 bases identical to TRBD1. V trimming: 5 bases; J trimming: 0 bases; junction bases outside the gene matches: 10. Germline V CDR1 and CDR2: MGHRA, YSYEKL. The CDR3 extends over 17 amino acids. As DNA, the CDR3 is TGCGCCAGCAGCTTCGGATCAGGGGGGAACTCTGGAAACACCATATATTTT. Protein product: CASSFGSGGNSGNTIYF.

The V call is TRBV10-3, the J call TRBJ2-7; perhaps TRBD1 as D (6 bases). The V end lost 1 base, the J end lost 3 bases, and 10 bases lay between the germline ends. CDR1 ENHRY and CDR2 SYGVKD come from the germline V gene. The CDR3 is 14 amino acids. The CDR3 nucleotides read TGTGCCATCAGTGAGTGGACAGAGGGCTACGAGCAGTACTTC. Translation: CAISEWTEGYEQYF.

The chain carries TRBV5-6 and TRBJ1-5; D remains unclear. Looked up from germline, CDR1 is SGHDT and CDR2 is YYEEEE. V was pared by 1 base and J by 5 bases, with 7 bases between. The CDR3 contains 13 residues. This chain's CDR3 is CASSLSRDQPQHF. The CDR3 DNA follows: TGTGCCAGCAGCTTGTCGAGGGATCAGCCCCAGCATTTT.

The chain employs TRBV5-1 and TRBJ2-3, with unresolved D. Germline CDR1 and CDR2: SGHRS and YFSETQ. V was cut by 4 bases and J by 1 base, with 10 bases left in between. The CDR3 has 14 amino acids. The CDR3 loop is CASSTDRGTDTQYF. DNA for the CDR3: TGCGCCAGCAGCACGGATCGGGGCACAGATACGCAGTATTTT.

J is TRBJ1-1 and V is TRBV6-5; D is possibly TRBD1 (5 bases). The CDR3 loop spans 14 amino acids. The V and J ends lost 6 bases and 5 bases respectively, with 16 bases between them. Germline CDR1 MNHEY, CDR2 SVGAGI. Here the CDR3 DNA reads TGTGCCAGCAGGGGGGGGGAAGGGTGGACTGAAGCTTTCTTT. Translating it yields CASRGGEGWTEAFF.

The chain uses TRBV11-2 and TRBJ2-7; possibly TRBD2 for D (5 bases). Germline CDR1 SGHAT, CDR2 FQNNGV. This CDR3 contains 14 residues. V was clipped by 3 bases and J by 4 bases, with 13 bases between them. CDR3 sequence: CASSFGRPGYEQYF. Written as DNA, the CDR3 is TGTGCCAGCAGCTTTGGACGGCCGGGGTACGAGCAGTACTTC.

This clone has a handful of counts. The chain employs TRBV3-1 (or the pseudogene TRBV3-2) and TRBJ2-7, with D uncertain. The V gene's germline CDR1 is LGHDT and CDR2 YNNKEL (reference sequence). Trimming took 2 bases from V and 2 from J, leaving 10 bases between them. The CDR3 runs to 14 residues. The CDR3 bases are TGTGCCAGCAGCCAACAGACTGGCACCTACGAGCAGTACTTC. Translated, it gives CASSQQTGTYEQYF.

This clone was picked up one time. CDR3 sequence (DNA): TGTGCCAGTAGTATTAGCGGGGGGGTCGCCGGGGAGCTGTTTTTT. This gives the protein CASSISGGVAGELFF. The chain employs TRBV19 and TRBJ2-2, with TRBD2 identical over 11 bases. The CDR3 runs to 15 residues. Germline assignment: CDR1 LNHDA and CDR2 SQIVND (reference sequence). J was trimmed by 6 bases and V by 3 bases; bases with no gene match: 3. Full variable domain (outside the CDR3, taken from reference TRBV19 and TRBJ2-2): DGGITQSPKYLFRKEGQNVTLSCEQNLNHDAMYWYRQDPGQGLRLIYYSQIVNDFQKGDIAEGYSVSREKKESFPLTVTSAQKNPTAFYLCASSISGGVAGELFFGEGSRLTVL.

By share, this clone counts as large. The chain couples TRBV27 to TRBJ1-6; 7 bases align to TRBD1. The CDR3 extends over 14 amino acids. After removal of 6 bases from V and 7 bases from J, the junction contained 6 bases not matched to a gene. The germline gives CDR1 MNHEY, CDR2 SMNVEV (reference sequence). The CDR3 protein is CASRDRLGNSPLHF. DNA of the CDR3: TGTGCCAGCAGGGACAGGCTGGGGAATTCACCCCTCCACTTT.

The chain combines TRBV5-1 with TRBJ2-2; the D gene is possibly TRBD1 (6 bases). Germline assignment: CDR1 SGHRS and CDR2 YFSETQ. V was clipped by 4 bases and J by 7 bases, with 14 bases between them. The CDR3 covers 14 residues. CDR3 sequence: CASSKGEIGGELFF. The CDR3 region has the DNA TGCGCCAGCAGCAAGGGGGAAATAGGCGGGGAGCTGTTTTTT.

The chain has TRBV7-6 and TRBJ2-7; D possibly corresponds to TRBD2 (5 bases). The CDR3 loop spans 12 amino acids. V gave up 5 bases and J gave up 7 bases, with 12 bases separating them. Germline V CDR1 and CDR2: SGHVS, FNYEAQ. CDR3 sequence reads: CASSAGPMEQYF. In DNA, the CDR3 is TGTGCCAGCAGCGCGGGCCCCATGGAGCAGTACTTC.

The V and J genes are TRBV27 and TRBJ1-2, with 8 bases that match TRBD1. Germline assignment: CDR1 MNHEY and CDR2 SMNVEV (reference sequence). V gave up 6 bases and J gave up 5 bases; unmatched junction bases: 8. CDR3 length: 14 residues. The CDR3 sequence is CASRNRGSWYGYTF. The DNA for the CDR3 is TGTGCCAGCAGAAACAGGGGGTCTTGGTATGGCTACACCTTC.

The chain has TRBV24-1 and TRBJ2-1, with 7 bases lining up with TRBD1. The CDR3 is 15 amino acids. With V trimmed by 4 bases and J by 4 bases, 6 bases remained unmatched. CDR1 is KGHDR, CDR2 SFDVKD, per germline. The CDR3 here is CATSDTGDLYNEQFF. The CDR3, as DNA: TGTGCCACCAGTGACACAGGGGACCTTTACAATGAGCAGTTCTTC.

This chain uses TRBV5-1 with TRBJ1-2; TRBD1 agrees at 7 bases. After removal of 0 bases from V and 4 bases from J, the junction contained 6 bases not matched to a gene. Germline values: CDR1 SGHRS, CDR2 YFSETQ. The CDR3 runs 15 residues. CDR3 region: CASSLAGTESYGYTF. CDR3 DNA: TGCGCCAGCAGCTTGGCCGGGACAGAAAGCTATGGCTACACCTTC.

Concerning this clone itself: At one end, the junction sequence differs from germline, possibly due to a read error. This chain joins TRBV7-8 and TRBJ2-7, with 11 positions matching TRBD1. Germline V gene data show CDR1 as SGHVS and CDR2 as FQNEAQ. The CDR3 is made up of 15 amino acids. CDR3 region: CASSQRTGGSNEQYF. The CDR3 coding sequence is TGTGCCAGCAGCCAGAGGACAGGGGGCTCCAACGAGCAGTACTTC.

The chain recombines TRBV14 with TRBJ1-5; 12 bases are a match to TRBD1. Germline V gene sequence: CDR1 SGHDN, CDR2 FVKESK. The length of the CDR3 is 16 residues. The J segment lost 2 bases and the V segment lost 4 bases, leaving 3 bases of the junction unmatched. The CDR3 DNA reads TGTGCCAGCAGCCGCGGGACAGGGGGCGGCAATCAGCCCCAGCATTTT. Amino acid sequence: CASSRGTGGGNQPQHF.

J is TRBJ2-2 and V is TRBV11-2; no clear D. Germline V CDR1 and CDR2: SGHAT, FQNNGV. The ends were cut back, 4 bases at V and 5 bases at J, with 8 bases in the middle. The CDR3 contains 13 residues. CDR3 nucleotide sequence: TGTGCCAGCAGCTCCTTGACTACCGGGGAGCTGTTTTTT. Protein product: CASSSLTTGELFF.

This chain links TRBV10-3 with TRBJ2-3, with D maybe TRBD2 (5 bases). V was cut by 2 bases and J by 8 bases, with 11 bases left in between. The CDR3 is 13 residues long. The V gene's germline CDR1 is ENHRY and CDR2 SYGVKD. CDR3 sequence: CAISEVGGSTQYF. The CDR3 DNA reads TGTGCCATCAGTGAGGTTGGAGGAAGTACGCAGTATTTT.

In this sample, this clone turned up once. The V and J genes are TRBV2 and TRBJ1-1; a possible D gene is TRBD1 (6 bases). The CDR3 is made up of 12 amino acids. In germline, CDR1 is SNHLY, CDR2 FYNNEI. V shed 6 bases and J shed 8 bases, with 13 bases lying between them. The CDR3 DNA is TGTGCCAGCAGGAAGGGGGAACCCGAAGCTTTCTTT. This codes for CASRKGEPEAFF.

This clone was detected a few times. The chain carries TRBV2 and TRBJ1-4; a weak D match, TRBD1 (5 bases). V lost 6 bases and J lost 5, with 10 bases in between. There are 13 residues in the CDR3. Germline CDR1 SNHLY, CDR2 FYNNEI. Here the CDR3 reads CASRQDPNEKLFF. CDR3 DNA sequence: TGTGCCAGCAGACAGGACCCCAATGAAAAACTGTTTTTT.

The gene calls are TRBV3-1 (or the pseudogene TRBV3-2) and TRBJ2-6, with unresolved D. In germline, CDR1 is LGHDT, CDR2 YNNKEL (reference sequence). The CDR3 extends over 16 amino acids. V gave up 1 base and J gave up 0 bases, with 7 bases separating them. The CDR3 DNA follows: TGTGCCAGCAGCCAAGGGGCCAGCTCTGGGGCCAACGTCCTGACTTTC. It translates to CASSQGASSGANVLTF.

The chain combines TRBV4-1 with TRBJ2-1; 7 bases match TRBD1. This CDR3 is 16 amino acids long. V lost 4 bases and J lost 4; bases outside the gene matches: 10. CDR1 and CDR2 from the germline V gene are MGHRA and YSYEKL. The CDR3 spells CASSPVPGGEYNEQFF. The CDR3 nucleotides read TGCGCCAGCAGCCCCGTACCAGGGGGTGAGTACAATGAGCAGTTCTTC.

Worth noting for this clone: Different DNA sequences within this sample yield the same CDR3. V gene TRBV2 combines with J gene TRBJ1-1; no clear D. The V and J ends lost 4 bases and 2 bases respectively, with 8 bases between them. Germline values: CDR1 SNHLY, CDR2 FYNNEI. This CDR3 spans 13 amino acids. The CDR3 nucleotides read TGTGCCAGCAGTGGCCAGGTAAACACTGAAGCTTTCTTT. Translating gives CASSGQVNTEAFF.

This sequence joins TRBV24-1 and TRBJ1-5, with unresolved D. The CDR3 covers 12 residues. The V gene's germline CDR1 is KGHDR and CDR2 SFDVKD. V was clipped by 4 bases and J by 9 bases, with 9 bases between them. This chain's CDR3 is CATSDPRGPQHF. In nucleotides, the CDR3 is TGTGCCACCAGTGACCCCCGAGGGCCCCAGCATTTT.

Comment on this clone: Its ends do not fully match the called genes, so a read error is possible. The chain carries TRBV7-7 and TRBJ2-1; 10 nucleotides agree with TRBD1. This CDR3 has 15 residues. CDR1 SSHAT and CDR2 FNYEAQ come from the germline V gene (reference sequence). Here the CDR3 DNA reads TGTGCTAGCAGCTTAAGGGGACAGGGGATCGGTGAGCAGTTCTTC. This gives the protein CASSLRGQGIGEQFF.

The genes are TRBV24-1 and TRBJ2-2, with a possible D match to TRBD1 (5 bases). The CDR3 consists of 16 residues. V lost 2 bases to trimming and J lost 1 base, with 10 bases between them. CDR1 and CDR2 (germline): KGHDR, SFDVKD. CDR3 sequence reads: CATSDYGQENTGELFF. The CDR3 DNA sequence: TGTGCCACCAGTGATTACGGACAAGAGAACACCGGGGAGCTGTTTTTT.

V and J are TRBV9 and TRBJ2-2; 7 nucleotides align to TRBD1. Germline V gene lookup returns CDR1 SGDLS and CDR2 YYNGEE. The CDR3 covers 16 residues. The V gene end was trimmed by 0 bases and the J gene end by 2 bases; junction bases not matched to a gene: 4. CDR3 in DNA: TGTGCCAGCAGCGTAGACCGGGACAGTAACACCGGGGAGCTGTTTTTT. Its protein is CASSVDRDSNTGELFF.